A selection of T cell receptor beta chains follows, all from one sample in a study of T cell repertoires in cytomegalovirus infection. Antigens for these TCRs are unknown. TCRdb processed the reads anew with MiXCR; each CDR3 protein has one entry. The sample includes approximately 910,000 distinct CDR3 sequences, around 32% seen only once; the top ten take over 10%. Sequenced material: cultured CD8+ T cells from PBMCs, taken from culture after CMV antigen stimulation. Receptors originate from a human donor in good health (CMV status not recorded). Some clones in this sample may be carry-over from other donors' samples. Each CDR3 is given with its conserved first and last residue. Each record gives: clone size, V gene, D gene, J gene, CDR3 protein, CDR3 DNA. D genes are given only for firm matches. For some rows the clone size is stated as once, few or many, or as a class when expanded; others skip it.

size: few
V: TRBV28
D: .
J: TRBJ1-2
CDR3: CASSLSATDPNYGYTF
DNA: TGTGCCAGCAGTTTATCCGCGACGGACCCTAACTATGGCTACACCTTC

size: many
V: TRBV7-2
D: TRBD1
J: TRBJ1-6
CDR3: CASSFTVRQGRNSPLHF
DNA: TGTGCCAGCAGCTTCACCGTCCGACAGGGTCGAAATTCACCCCTCCACTTT

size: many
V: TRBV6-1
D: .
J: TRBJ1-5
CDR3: CASSELKGSYQPQHF
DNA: TGTGCCAGCAGTGAACTGAAGGGTTCCTATCAGCCCCAGCATTTT

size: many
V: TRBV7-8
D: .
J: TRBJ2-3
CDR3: CASSLRPSTDTQYF
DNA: TGTGCCAGCAGCCTTCGGCCAAGCACAGATACGCAGTATTTT

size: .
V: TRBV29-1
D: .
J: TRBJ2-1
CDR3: CSVEGNEQFF
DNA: TGCAGCGTTGAGGGCAATGAGCAGTTCTTC

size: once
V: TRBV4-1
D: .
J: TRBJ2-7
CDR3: CASSRTETTYEQYF
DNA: TGCGCCAGCAGCCGTACAGAGACCACCTACGAGCAGTACTTC

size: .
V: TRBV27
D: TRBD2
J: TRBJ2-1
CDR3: CASSLTSGGPSSYNEQFF
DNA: TGTGCCAGCAGTTTAACTAGCGGGGGGCCGAGCTCCTACAATGAGCAGTTCTTC

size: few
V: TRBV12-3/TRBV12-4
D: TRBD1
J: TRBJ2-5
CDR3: CASRGTGRETQYF
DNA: TGTGCCAGCAGAGGGACAGGGAGAGAGACCCAGTACTTC

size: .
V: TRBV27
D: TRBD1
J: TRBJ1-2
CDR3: CASSPTGTGNYGYTF
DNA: TGTGCCAGCAGCCCCACCGGGACAGGGAACTATGGCTACACCTTC

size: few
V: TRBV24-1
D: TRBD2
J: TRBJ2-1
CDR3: CATSDSRTSGESYNEQFF
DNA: TGTGCCACCAGTGATTCCAGGACTAGCGGGGAGTCCTACAATGAGCAGTTCTTC

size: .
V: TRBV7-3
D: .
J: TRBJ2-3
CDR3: CASSPPNADTQYF
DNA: TGTGCCAGCAGCCCCCCTAACGCAGATACGCAGTATTTT

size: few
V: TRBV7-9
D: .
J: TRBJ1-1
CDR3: CASGTHPKAFF
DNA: TGTGCCAGCGGGACTCACCCAAAGGCTTTCTTT

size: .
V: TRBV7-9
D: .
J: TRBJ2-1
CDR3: CASSLASRTYSYNEQFF
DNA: TGTGCCAGCAGCTTAGCATCCCGGACATACTCCTACAATGAGCAGTTCTTC

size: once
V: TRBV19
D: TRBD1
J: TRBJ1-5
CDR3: CASSSPGQGGIGNQPQHF
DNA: TGTGCCAGTAGTTCTCCGGGACAGGGCGGAATCGGCAATCAGCCCCAGCATTTT

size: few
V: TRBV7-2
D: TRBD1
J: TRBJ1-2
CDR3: CASSLSGGDRTYGYTF
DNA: TGTGCCAGCAGCCTCAGTGGGGGGGACAGGACTTATGGCTACACCTTC

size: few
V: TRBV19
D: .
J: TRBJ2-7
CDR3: CASSMGPTYEQYF
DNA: TGTGCCAGTAGTATGGGACCAACCTACGAGCAGTACTTC

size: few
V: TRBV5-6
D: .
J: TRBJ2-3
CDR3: CASSLTSQSTDTQYF
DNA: TGTGCCAGCAGTCTGACATCGCAGAGCACAGATACGCAGTATTTT

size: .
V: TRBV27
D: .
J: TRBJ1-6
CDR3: CASSLWARSPLHF
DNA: TGTGCCAGCAGTTTATGGGCGAGATCACCCCTCCACTTT

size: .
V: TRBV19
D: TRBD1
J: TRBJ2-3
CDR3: CASSYNRGQYF
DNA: TGTGCCAGTAGCTATAACAGGGGTCAGTATTTT

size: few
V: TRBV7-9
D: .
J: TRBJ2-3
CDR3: CASSLWATTTDTQYF
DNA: TGTGCCAGCAGCTTATGGGCTACCACCACAGATACGCAGTATTTT

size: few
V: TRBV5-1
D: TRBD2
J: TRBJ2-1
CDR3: CASSTLTSRSDEQFF
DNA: TGCGCCAGCAGCACTCTGACTAGCCGGTCCGATGAGCAGTTCTTC

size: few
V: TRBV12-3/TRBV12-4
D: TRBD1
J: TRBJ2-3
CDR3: CASSLSGTGTDTQYF
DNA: TGTGCCAGCAGTTTATCCGGGACAGGGACTGATACGCAGTATTTT

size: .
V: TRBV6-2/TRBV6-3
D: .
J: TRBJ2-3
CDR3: CASSWSIPGDTQYF
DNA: TGTGCCAGCAGTTGGTCCATACCGGGGGATACGCAGTATTTT

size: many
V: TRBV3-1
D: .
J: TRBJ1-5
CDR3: CASSQDSGNQPQHF
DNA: TGTGCCAGCAGCCAAGATTCGGGTAATCAGCCCCAGCATTTT

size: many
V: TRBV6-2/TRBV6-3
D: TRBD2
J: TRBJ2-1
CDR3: CASSSSGGNNEQFF
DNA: TGTGCCAGCAGTTCTAGCGGGGGTAACAATGAGCAGTTCTTC

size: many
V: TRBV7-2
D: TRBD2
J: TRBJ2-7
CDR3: CASSRLAGVDYEQYF
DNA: TGTGCCAGCAGTCGACTAGCGGGGGTAGACTACGAGCAGTACTTC

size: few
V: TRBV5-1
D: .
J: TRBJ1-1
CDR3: CASSQDLSMNTEAFF
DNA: TGCGCCAGCAGCCAGGATCTTTCGATGAACACTGAAGCTTTCTTT

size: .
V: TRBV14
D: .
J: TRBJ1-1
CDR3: CASSRTAGEAFF
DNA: TGTGCCAGCAGCCGGACAGCTGGTGAAGCTTTCTTT

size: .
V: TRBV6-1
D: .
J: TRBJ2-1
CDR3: CASSDDTKYNEQFF
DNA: TGTGCCAGCAGTGACGACACTAAGTACAATGAGCAGTTCTTC

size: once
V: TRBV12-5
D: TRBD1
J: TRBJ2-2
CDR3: CASGTDRTAGELFF
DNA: TGTGCTAGTGGTACGGACAGGACCGCCGGGGAGCTGTTTTTT

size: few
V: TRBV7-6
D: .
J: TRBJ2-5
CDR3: CASSLGRGLEETQYF
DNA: TGTGCCAGCAGCTTAGGCAGGGGCCTGGAAGAGACCCAGTACTTC

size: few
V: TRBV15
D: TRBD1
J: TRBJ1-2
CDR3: CATSLDRRIYGYTF
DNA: TGTGCCACCAGTTTGGACAGGAGGATATATGGCTACACCTTC

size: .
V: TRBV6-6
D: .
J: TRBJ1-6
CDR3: CASSYDSDNSPLHF
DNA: TGTGCCAGCAGTTATGACAGCGACAATTCACCCCTCCACTTT